Sequencing of this TCR beta chain was carried out in a study of vaccination and CD4 T cells after COVID-19. Study information: Each enrolled participant received a two-dose regimen of either BNT162b2 or mRNA-1273 vaccine.

V gave up 4 bases and J gave up 8 bases, with 11 bases separating them. The CDR3 sequence is 13 residues long. Per the germline V gene, CDR1 is MDHEN and CDR2 is SYDVKM. As to treatment: roughly 10-day PBMC culture with coronavirus spike peptide pools or control peptides (ViraFEST assay). The unexposed donor provided CD4+ T cells, which were taken before the COVID-19 pandemic (2011-2018). Cultured CD4+ T-cell DNA underwent Oncomine TCR Beta short-read sequencing. A single record per CDR3 protein comes from TCRdb applying MiXCR to the PCR reads. This table has a few thousand distinct CDR3 sequences, around a quarter appearing once. In its sample, this clonotype is large. Its matching antigen is unknown.

This sequence originates from a human donor in good health. J is TRBJ2-2 and V is TRBV28; no definite D call. The sequenced material came from CD4+ T cells from blood, cultured in vitro. The CDR3 region is CASSSRGIGELFF. CDR3 DNA: TGTGCCAGCAGTTCCCGTGGTATAGGGGAGCTGTTTTTT.